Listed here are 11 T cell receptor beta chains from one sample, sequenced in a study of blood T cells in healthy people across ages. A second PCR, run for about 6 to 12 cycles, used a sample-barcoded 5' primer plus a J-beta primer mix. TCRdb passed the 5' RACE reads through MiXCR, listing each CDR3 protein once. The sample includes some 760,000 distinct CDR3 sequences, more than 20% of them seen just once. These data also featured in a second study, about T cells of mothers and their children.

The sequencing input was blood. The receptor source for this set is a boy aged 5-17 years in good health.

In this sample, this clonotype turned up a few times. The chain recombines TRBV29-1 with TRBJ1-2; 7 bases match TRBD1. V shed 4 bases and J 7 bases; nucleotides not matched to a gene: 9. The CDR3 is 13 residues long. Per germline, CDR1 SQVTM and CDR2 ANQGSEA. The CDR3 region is CSVAQGKGGGYTF. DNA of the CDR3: TGCAGCGTTGCACAGGGGAAGGGAGGTGGCTACACCTTC.

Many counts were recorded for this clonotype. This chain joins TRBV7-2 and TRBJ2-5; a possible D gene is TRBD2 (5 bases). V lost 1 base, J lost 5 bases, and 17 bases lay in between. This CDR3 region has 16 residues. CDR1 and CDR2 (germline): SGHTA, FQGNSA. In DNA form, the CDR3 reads TGTGCCAGCAGCTTAGAGGGCGGGCCTCTCGATGAGACCCAGTACTTC. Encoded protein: CASSLEGGPLDETQYF.

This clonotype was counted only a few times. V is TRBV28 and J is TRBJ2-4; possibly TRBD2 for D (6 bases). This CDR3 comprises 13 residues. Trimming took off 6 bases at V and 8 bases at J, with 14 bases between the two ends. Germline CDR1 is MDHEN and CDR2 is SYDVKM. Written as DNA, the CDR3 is TGTGCCAGCAGCTTGGGGGGACCCGACATTCAGTACTTC. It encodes CASSLGGPDIQYF.

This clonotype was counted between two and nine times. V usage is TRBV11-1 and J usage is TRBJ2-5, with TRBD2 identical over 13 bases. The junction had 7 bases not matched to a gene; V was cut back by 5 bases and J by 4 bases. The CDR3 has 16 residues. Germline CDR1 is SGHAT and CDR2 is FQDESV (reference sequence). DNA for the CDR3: TGTGCCAGCAGCCCAGGTGGGACTAGCGGGGTAGAGACCCAGTACTTC. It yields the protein CASSPGGTSGVETQYF.

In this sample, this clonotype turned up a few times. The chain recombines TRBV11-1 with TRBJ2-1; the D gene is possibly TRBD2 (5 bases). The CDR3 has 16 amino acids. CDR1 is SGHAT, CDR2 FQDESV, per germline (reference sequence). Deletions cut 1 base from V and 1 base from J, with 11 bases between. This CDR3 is CASSLETGTSYNEQFF. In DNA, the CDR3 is TGTGCCAGCAGCTTAGAGACGGGAACTTCCTACAATGAGCAGTTCTTC. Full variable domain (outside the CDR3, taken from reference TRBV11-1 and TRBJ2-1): EAEVAQSPRYKITEKSQAVAFWCDPISGHATLYWYRQILGQGPELLVQFQDESVVDDSQLPKDRFSAERLKGVDSTLKIQPAELGDSAMYLCASSLETGTSYNEQFFGPGTRLTVL.

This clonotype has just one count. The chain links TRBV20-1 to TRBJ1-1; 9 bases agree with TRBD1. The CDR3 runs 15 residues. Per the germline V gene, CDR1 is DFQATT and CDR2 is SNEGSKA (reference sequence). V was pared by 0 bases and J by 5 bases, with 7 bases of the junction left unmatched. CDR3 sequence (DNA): TGCAGTGCTAGAGAGATCGGACAGGGGTCGACTGAAGCTTTCTTT. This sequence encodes CSAREIGQGSTEAFF.

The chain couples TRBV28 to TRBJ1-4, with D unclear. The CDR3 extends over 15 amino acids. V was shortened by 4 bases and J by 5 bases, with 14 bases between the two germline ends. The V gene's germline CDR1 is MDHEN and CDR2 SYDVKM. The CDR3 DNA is TGTGCCAGCAGTTCCCAGGCTAAAGGGAATGAAAAACTGTTTTTT. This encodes CASSSQAKGNEKLFF.

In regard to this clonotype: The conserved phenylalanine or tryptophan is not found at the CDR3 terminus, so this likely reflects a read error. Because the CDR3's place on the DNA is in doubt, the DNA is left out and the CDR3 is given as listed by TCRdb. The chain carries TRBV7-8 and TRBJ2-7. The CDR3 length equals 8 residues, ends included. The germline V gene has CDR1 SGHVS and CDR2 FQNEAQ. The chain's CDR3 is CASSLLAI.

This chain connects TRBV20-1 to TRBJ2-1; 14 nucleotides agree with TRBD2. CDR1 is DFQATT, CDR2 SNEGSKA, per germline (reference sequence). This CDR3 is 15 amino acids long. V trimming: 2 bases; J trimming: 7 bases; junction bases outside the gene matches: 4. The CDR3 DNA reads TGCAGTGCTAGACGACTAGCGGGAGGGCGAAATGAGCAGTTCTTC. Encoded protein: CSARRLAGGRNEQFF.

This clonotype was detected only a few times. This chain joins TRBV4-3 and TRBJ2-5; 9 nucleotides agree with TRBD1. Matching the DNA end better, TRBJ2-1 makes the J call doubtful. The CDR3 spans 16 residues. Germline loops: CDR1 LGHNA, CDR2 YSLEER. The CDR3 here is CASSQDRTGERNEQFF. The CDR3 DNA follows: TGCGCCAGCAGCCAAGACAGGACAGGGGAAAGAAATGAGCAGTTCTTC.

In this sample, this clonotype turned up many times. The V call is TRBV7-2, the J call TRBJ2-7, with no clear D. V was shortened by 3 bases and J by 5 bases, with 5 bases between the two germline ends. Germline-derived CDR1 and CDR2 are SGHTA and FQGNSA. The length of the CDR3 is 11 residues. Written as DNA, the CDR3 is TGTGCCAGCAGCTTTGCCCACGAGCAGTACTTC. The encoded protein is CASSFAHEQYF.